This TCR beta chain was retrieved from a study of shared clonotypes between healthy human individuals. Findings and caveats of the study: Naive subsets typically showed greater estimated richness than memory subsets.

Assay used: immunoSEQ multiplex PCR; TCRdb lists only in-frame clones, some missing. The table shows over 2,000,000 clones, with around 95% occurring only once. It was CD45RO-negative cells, positively selected for CCR7, that made up naive CD8 cells, with terminally differentiated effector memory CD45RA+ cells excluded. Donors included only healthy HIV-negative adults lacking recent acute infections or vaccinations. Caucasian adults residing in Nashville, Tennessee made up all the donors. Trimming stripped 1 base from V and 5 bases from J, with 15 bases between. The CDR3 length is 15 residues. The germline V gene encodes CDR1 SGHDN and CDR2 FVKESK. This clone was counted once. Its antigen remains unknown.

The TCR comes from a man between 18 and 29 years old in good health. Some clones in this sample may be carry-over from other donors' samples. Sequenced: naive CD8+ T cells from PBMCs. The chain has TRBV14 and TRBJ2-7; no firm D call. The CDR3 region is CASSQGGLRTHEQYF. As DNA, the CDR3 is TGTGCCAGCAGCCAAGGAGGCCTTCGAACCCACGAGCAGTACTTC.